Listed below are T cell receptor beta chains from one sample, sequenced in a study of Graves' ophthalmopathy and Graves' hyperthyroidism. TCRdb recomputed calls from the multiplex PCR reads with MiXCR, one row per CDR3 protein. The sample includes roughly 410,000 distinct CDR3 sequences, less than 20% of them seen just once. Sequenced input: peripheral blood. The origin of the receptors is a woman aged 18-29 years with stable Graves' hyperthyroidism. The CDR3 runs from the conserved cysteine through the conserved F or W.

>TRBJ1-1|TRBV6-1|14
CASSEWEKGREAFF
>TRBJ2-5|TRBV27|15
CASSLQGIVGETHYF
>TRBJ1-5|TRBV10-3|12
CAIRGTNQPQHF
>TRBJ1-5|TRBV19|15
CASSPQGASNQPQHF
>TRBJ1-1|TRBV10-3|12
CAISEGSNEAFF
>TRBJ1-5|TRBV2|17
CASTSEGTGRKNQPQHF
>TRBJ1-2|TRBV6-5|17
CASSYWSSPSGSYGYTF
>TRBJ1-1|TRBV25-1|14
CASSEARLNTEAFF
>TRBJ1-2|TRBV7-8|14
CASSLEGGSYGYTF
>TRBJ1-5|TRBV19|18
CASSSGTGALYSNQPQHF
>TRBJ2-3|TRBV2|15
CASSLSGGGTDTQYF
>TRBJ1-1|TRBV20-1|13
CSADSGDGTEAFF
>TRBJ1-1|TRBV12-3/TRBV12-4|16
CASSRTGGGRNTEAFF
>TRBJ1-1|TRBV2|12
CASSEAGVLAFF
>TRBJ2-7|TRBV18|15
CASSRGGQGTYEQYF
>TRBJ2-7|TRBV20-1|15
CSARDLGQAAYEQYF
>TRBJ1-1|TRBV6-1|15
CASSEEQGGRTEAFF
>TRBJ2-5|TRBV11-2|15
CASSSRGAGGETQYF
>TRBJ2-7|TRBV2|14
CASSVGGATYEQYF
>TRBJ1-5|TRBV9|18
CASSVGSGTGWSNQPQHF
>TRBJ2-5|TRBV5-1|15
CASSGEFRVEETQYF
>TRBJ2-7|TRBV12-3/TRBV12-4|16
CASSFRFGQGTYEQYF
>TRBJ2-7|TRBV6-5|14
CASSPDRGSGEQYF
>TRBJ1-6|TRBV27|12
CASSLFGSPLHF
>TRBJ2-3|TRBV5-1|17
CASSLGRWGTITDTQYF
>TRBJ1-2|TRBV24-1|12
CATSVDGQGYTF
>TRBJ1-1|TRBV19|15
CASSHRNREGTEAFF
>TRBJ1-6|TRBV5-1|15
CASSLGGTSGSPLHF
>TRBJ2-7|TRBV6-2/TRBV6-3|15
CASSYWSSGGDEQYF
>TRBJ1-2|TRBV15|15
CATGLGGGKNYGYTF
>TRBJ2-4|TRBV12-3/TRBV12-4|16
CASSDLRGGAKNIKYF
>TRBJ2-7|TRBV7-2|15
CASSRTRDSLYEQYF
>TRBJ2-2|TRBV7-2|12
CASSQRGGELFF
>TRBJ1-5|TRBV6-2/TRBV6-3|16
CASSPRGQLKDQPQHF
>TRBJ1-3|TRBV29-1|12
CSVDSGGNTIYF